A few counts support the clone carrying this T cell receptor beta chain. No antigen is known for it. The PCR contained 60 Vbeta and 13 Jbeta primers. Profiling relied on immunoSEQ multiplex PCR, and the TCRdb table lists in-frame clones only, not all of them. This sample carries 130,000 or so clones, roughly four fifths of them seen once, and the ten largest clones take roughly 7.3%. This sample was taken from a study of cytomegalovirus exposure and HLA in healthy donors. Study-level points and caveats: Reportedly, a later analysis found an Asian-associated ancestry cluster had fewer N-insertions than the approximately 700-donor mean. In the analysis, some V segments, TRBV6-2 and TRBV6-3 included, were excluded as indistinguishable. The study labeled 164 TCR beta chains cytomegalovirus-associated.

With 5 bases clipped from V and 3 bases from J, the junction kept 3 bases outside the gene matches. The CDR3 loop spans 14 amino acids. From germline, CDR1 is SEHNR and CDR2 FQNEAQ (reference sequence). The chain recombines TRBV7-9 with TRBJ2-3, with 9 nucleotides matching TRBD1. Sequencing was done on a sample of PBMCs. The sequence came from a male donor in good health and CMV-seronegative. CDR3 in amino acids: CASSTGQGTDTQYF. The DNA for the CDR3 is TGTGCCAGCAGCACCGGACAGGGGACAGATACGCAGTATTTT.